These 25 T cell receptor beta chains originate from one sample sequenced in a study of blood T cell repertoires in COVID-19. Assay used: immunoSEQ multiplex PCR; TCRdb lists only in-frame clones, some missing. Of 40,000 to 65,000 clones listed, approximately 84% were seen once; the top ten hold more than 13%. Sequencing used peripheral blood. These receptor sequences come from a human donor with active or convalescent COVID-19. The donor label of this sample is uncertain.

The gene calls are TRBV13 and TRBJ2-5; 11 bases fit TRBD2. Per the germline V gene, CDR1 is PRHDT and CDR2 is FYEKMQ (reference sequence). V trimming: 5 bases; J trimming: 5 bases; junction bases outside the gene matches: 4. The CDR3 consists of 14 residues. The CDR3 spells CASSTWTSGETQYF. The CDR3 region has the DNA TGTGCCAGCAGCACCTGGACTAGCGGGGAGACCCAGTACTTC. Drawing the rest from reference TRBV13 and TRBJ2-5, the complete variable domain is AAGVIQSPRHLIKEKRETATLKCYPIPRHDTVYWYQQGPGQDPQFLISFYEKMQSDKGSIPDRFSAQQFSDYHSELNMSSLELGDSALYFCASSTWTSGETQYFGPGTRLLVL.

V gene TRBV2 combines with J gene TRBJ2-7; D possibly corresponds to TRBD2 (5 bases). Trimming stripped 4 bases from V and 9 bases from J, with 19 bases between. The CDR3 consists of 14 residues. Germline CDR1 and CDR2: SNHLY and FYNNEI. CDR3 loop: CASSVSGRGEWQYF. In DNA, the CDR3 is TGTGCCAGCAGTGTTTCTGGCCGGGGAGAATGGCAGTACTTC.

V is TRBV6-2 or TRBV6-3 and J is TRBJ2-1, with D perhaps TRBD2 (6 bases). This CDR3 is 17 amino acids long. The V end lost 0 bases, the J end lost 4 bases, and 16 bases lay between the germline ends. Germline assignment: CDR1 MNHEY and CDR2 SVGEGT. This CDR3 reads CASSYSPPTGVYNEQFF. CDR3 nucleotides: TGTGCCAGCAGTTACTCCCCCCCGACGGGAGTTTACAATGAGCAGTTCTTC.

The rearrangement links TRBV11-1 to TRBJ1-1, with TRBD1 matching over 7 bases. Germline V CDR1 and CDR2: SGHAT, FQDESV (reference sequence). V lost 0 bases and J lost 5; bases outside the gene matches: 12. This CDR3 contains 17 residues. As DNA, the CDR3 is TGTGCCAGCAGCTTAGCGAAGGGGAGACAGGGCCGAACTGAAGCTTTCTTT. It translates to CASSLAKGRQGRTEAFF.

The rearrangement links TRBV5-1 to TRBJ2-7; 10 positions match TRBD1. The CDR3 extends over 15 amino acids. Trimming took 1 base from V and 6 from J; bases not matched to a gene: 7. Germline V lookup: CDR1 SGHRS, CDR2 YFSETQ. The CDR3: CASSLSGTGESEQYF. CDR3 DNA sequence: TGCGCCAGCAGCTTGTCCGGGACAGGGGAGTCCGAGCAGTACTTC.

This clone has just one count. CDR3 sequence: CASSPGREGTQYF. The CDR3, as DNA: TGTGCCAGCAGCCCCGGTAGGGAGGGGACCCAGTACTTC. The chain couples TRBV12-3 or TRBV12-4 to TRBJ2-5; 7 nucleotides line up with TRBD2. This CDR3 is built from 13 residues. The trim removed 6 bases at V and 7 bases at J, leaving 8 bases unmatched.

The chain is built from TRBV9 and TRBJ2-1; 7 positions match TRBD2. The CDR3 is 15 residues long. The V and J ends lost 0 bases and 7 bases, in that order; junction bases with no gene match: 7. Germline CDR1 and CDR2: SGDLS and YYNGEE. The chain's CDR3 is CASSVGTTSPNEQFF. In DNA form, the CDR3 reads TGTGCCAGCAGCGTAGGGACGACTAGCCCAAATGAGCAGTTCTTC.

The gene calls are TRBV3-1 (or the pseudogene TRBV3-2) and TRBJ2-2, with 9 bases lining up with TRBD2. CDR1 is LGHDT, CDR2 YNNKEL, per germline (reference sequence). V dropped 1 base and J dropped 7; count of bases not matched to a gene: 10. The CDR3 is 17 residues long. The CDR3 loop reads CASSQGAGGPGYGELFF. The DNA for the CDR3 is TGTGCCAGCAGCCAAGGGGCGGGAGGGCCTGGATACGGGGAGCTGTTTTTT.

A few counts support this clone. V is TRBV6-2 or TRBV6-3 and J is TRBJ2-1; TRBD2 agrees at 7 bases. This CDR3 spans 15 amino acids. Germline V gene data show CDR1 as MNHEY and CDR2 as SVGEGT. The junction had 12 bases not matched to a gene; V was cut back by 6 bases and J by 7 bases. The CDR3 DNA reads TGTGCCAGCAGCCCCTCCTTGGGGGGGACGAATGAGCAGTTCTTC. Protein product: CASSPSLGGTNEQFF.

This chain joins TRBV28 and TRBJ1-1; 7 bases align to TRBD1. Germline assignment: CDR1 MDHEN and CDR2 SYDVKM. The CDR3 contains 14 residues. V shed 5 bases, J shed 8 bases, and the junction held 11 bases outside the gene matches. CDR3 region: CASSEGQLNREAFF. DNA of the CDR3: TGTGCCAGCAGTGAGGGACAGCTCAACAGAGAAGCTTTCTTT.

The chain employs TRBV7-2 and TRBJ1-2; D perhaps matches TRBD1 (5 bases). Germline CDR1 reads SGHTA; CDR2 reads FQGNSA. The CDR3 is made up of 16 amino acids. The V gene lost 3 bases and the J gene lost 8 bases, with 22 bases spanning the gap. The CDR3 sequence: CASSLASGGSFGGYTF. CDR3 DNA: TGTGCCAGCAGCTTGGCCTCCGGGGGATCCTTCGGGGGCTACACCTTC.

The rearrangement uses TRBV5-6 and TRBJ1-1; D remains ambiguous. Germline V gives CDR1 SGHDT, CDR2 YYEEEE. The ends were cut back, 1 base at V and 11 bases at J, with 12 bases in the middle. The CDR3 totals 12 residues. The DNA of the CDR3 is TGTGCCAGCAGCTTGATAGGCACTATCGCTTTCTTT. Translation gives CASSLIGTIAFF.

This clone was detected a few times. The chain carries TRBV18 and TRBJ1-1, with D tentatively TRBD1 (5 bases). V lost 5 bases to trimming and J lost 4 bases, with 20 bases between them. CDR1 KGHSH and CDR2 LQKENI come from the germline V gene. The CDR3 is made up of 16 amino acids. DNA of the CDR3: TGTGCCAGCTCAGGGGCGAAGGGAAAGGTGCTCACTGAAGCTTTCTTT. Translation gives CASSGAKGKVLTEAFF.

The chain is built from TRBV4-2 and TRBJ2-6; D may be TRBD2 (5 bases). Trimming pared 4 bases from V and 0 bases from J, leaving 13 bases between. Germline-derived CDR1 and CDR2 are LGHNA and YNFKEQ. This CDR3 region has 17 residues. The CDR3 bases are TGTGCCAGCAGCCTCCTGATCGACTACTCTGGGGCCAACGTCCTGACTTTC. As protein: CASSLLIDYSGANVLTF.

This clone has just one count. The J gene is TRBJ2-1, the V gene TRBV4-1; 7 bases agree with TRBD2. Losses at the gene ends were 8 bases for V and 9 bases for J; bases not matched to a gene: 10. Germline CDR1 is MGHRA and CDR2 is YSYEKL. The CDR3 length is 13 residues. In DNA, the CDR3 is TGCGCCAGCGGGAGGGGTTTCGGTCCTGAGCAGTTCTTC. It codes for CASGRGFGPEQFF.

The gene calls are TRBV7-2 and TRBJ2-1; D is undetermined. The germline gives CDR1 SGHTA, CDR2 FQGNSA. The V gene lost 6 bases and the J gene lost 0 bases, with 12 bases spanning the gap. This CDR3 is built from 15 residues. CDR3 sequence (DNA): TGTGCCAGCAGATTCGACACCCTCTCCTACAATGAGCAGTTCTTC. It yields the protein CASRFDTLSYNEQFF. The full variable domain, with the rest looked up from reference TRBV7-2 and TRBJ2-1, is GAGVSQSPSNKVTEKGKDVELRCDPISGHTALYWYRQSLGQGLEFLIYFQGNSAPDKSGLPSDRFSAERTGGSVSTLTIQRTQQEDSAVYLCASRFDTLSYNEQFFGPGTRLTVL.

CDR3 sequence: CASCLGAGGNQPQHF. The CDR3 DNA reads TGTGCCAGTTGTCTCGGGGCAGGGGGCAATCAGCCCCAGCATTTT. The V and J genes are TRBV19 and TRBJ1-5, with D possibly being TRBD1 (6 bases). The CDR3 runs 15 residues. With 8 bases removed from V and 2 bases from J, the gap between germline ends came to 16 bases. Germline V gives CDR1 LNHDA, CDR2 SQIVND (reference sequence).

This chain connects TRBV25-1 to TRBJ2-3; 8 nucleotides match TRBD1. V lost 3 bases, J lost 4 bases, and 6 bases stayed unmatched. Germline V lookup: CDR1 MGHDK, CDR2 SYGVNS. CDR3 length: 15 amino acids. CDR3 sequence (DNA): TGTGCCAGCAGTGACCACAGGGGGGTAGCAGATACGCAGTATTTT. It encodes CASSDHRGVADTQYF.

The chain combines TRBV19 with TRBJ2-1; 7 nucleotides match TRBD2. V lost 7 bases and J lost 1; bases outside the gene matches: 10. CDR1 and CDR2 (germline): LNHDA, SQIVND (reference sequence). CDR3 size: 16 residues. In DNA, the CDR3 is TGTGCCAGTACTATCGACACGGGAGGATCCTACAATGAGCAGTTCTTC. Protein sequence: CASTIDTGGSYNEQFF.

The rearrangement uses TRBV5-1 and TRBJ2-5, with 11 positions matching TRBD1. Germline trimming cut 2 bases from V and 2 bases from J; bases unmatched to any gene: 5. Germline CDR1 and CDR2: SGHRS and YFSETQ. CDR3 length: 16 residues. The CDR3 DNA reads as TGCGCCAGCAGCTTTGGGCGGGACAGGGGGCAAGAGACCCAGTACTTC. Amino acid sequence: CASSFGRDRGQETQYF.

V gene TRBV21-1 combines with J gene TRBJ2-1; the table's TRBD1 call for D was not verified on the DNA. TRBV21-1 is labeled a pseudogene. CDR3 length: 13 residues. The CDR3 nucleotides read TGTGCCAGTGCAGGTTACTCCTACAATGAGCAGTTCTTC. The encoded protein is CASAGYSYNEQFF.

This chain links TRBV27 with TRBJ1-5; 9 nucleotides align to TRBD1. J was trimmed by 6 bases and V by 5 bases; bases with no gene match: 8. Per germline, CDR1 MNHEY and CDR2 SMNVEV (reference sequence). This CDR3 spans 15 amino acids. The CDR3 loop is CASSGGTGIVQPQHF. CDR3 DNA sequence: TGTGCCAGCAGTGGAGGGACAGGGATAGTTCAGCCCCAGCATTTT.

The chain joins TRBV29-1 to TRBJ1-1, with 7 bases identical to TRBD1. This CDR3 region has 13 residues. Germline lookup yields CDR1 SQVTM and CDR2 ANQGSEA. J was trimmed by 1 base and V by 7 bases; bases with no gene match: 6. The CDR3 is CSGNRGSNTEAFF. The CDR3, as DNA: TGCAGCGGGAACAGGGGTTCGAACACTGAAGCTTTCTTT.

In its sample, this clone was seen once. J is TRBJ2-5 and V is TRBV19; D may be TRBD1 (6 bases). Trimming shortened V by 1 base and J by 4 bases, and 10 bases separated the two germline ends. CDR1 and CDR2 from the germline V gene are LNHDA and SQIVND (reference sequence). The CDR3 length is 14 residues. CDR3 in DNA: TGTGCCAGTAGTATAGGATGGACAGTAGAGACCCAGTACTTC. It yields the protein CASSIGWTVETQYF.

This clone was seen once. V usage is TRBV2 and J usage is TRBJ2-3, with 16 bases matching TRBD2. CDR3 size: 15 residues. J was trimmed by 6 bases and V by 6 bases; bases with no gene match: 3. Germline V CDR1 and CDR2: SNHLY, FYNNEI. CDR3 in DNA: TGTGCCAGCAGGGAGGGACTAGCGGGAGGGGATACGCAGTATTTT. It encodes CASREGLAGGDTQYF.